What follows are 20 T cell receptor beta chains derived from one specimen sequenced in a study of STAT5B mutations in CD4+ large granular lymphocyte leukemia. The data were produced by immunoSEQ multiplex PCR, yet TCRdb's version contains in-frame clones alone and is incomplete. The sample lists 31,000 or so clones, around 74% occurring once. Material for sequencing was CD4+ T cells from blood buffy coats. The receptor source for this set is a human donor in good health.

By its share, this clone is medium-sized. CDR3 sequence (DNA): TGTGCCAGCAGCCAGGGAGTGAACACTGAAGCTTTCTTT. Encoded protein: CASSQGVNTEAFF. This chain joins TRBV7-9 and TRBJ1-1, with TRBD1 as a possible D gene (5 bases). The V gene lost 5 bases and the J gene lost 0 bases, with 7 bases spanning the gap. CDR3 length: 13 residues. Germline V gene data show CDR1 as SEHNR and CDR2 as FQNEAQ (reference sequence).

This chain uses TRBV10-3 with TRBJ1-6; possibly TRBD1 for D (6 bases). Germline V gene lookup returns CDR1 ENHRY and CDR2 SYGVKD. The CDR3 spans 15 residues. The V end was cut by 2 bases, the J end by 7 bases, with 12 bases between. CDR3 protein: CAISEVGAGNSPLHF. DNA for the CDR3: TGTGCCATCAGTGAGGTGGGGGCAGGAAATTCACCCCTCCACTTT.

In its sample, this clone was seen once. The chain recombines TRBV28 with TRBJ1-6; no clear D gene. V lost 8 bases and J 4 bases, leaving 12 bases between the germline ends. This CDR3 region has 14 residues. Germline V lookup: CDR1 MDHEN, CDR2 SYDVKM. The CDR3 sequence is CASRRGLYNSPLHF. The CDR3 region has the DNA TGTGCCAGCCGGCGAGGACTGTATAATTCACCCCTCCACTTT. The complete variable domain, with remaining parts taken from reference TRBV28 and TRBJ1-6, reads DVKVTQSSRYLVKRTGEKVFLECVQDMDHENMFWYRQDPGLGLRLIYFSYDVKMKEKGDIPEGYSVSREKKERFSLILESASTNQTSMYLCASRRGLYNSPLHFGNGTRLTVT.

This clone was seen a few times. This chain links TRBV14 with TRBJ2-5, with 8 bases matching TRBD1. Trimming took 5 bases from V and 5 from J; bases not matched to a gene: 10. From germline, CDR1 is SGHDN and CDR2 FVKESK. This CDR3 has 15 residues. Written as DNA, the CDR3 is TGTGCCAGCAGCGACGGACAGGGAGGTTGGGAGACCCAGTACTTC. Translating it yields CASSDGQGGWETQYF.

The genes are TRBV7-3 and TRBJ2-1, with TRBD1 as a possible D gene (6 bases). Germline loops: CDR1 SGHTA, CDR2 FQGTGA. The CDR3 length is 14 residues. Trimming removed 5 bases at V and 2 bases at J, with 10 bases between. The CDR3 reads CASSAPGAYNEQFF. The CDR3 DNA reads TGTGCCAGCAGCGCTCCAGGGGCCTACAATGAGCAGTTCTTC.

The CDR3 DNA reads TGTGCCAGCAGTTACGACCTTGGGGACACTGAAGCTTTCTTT. Amino acid sequence: CASSYDLGDTEAFF. The chain is built from TRBV6-6 and TRBJ1-1; D gene unclear. V lost 2 bases and J 3 bases, leaving 10 bases between the germline ends. The CDR3 is made up of 14 amino acids. The germline V gene encodes CDR1 MNHNY and CDR2 SVGAGI (reference sequence).

V usage is TRBV5-6 and J usage is TRBJ2-7; TRBD2 aligns across 7 bases. Germline assignment: CDR1 SGHDT and CDR2 YYEEEE. The CDR3 totals 18 residues. Losses at the gene ends were 2 bases for V and 2 bases for J; bases not matched to a gene: 16. CDR3 in amino acids: CASSFVGSNPGRTYEQYF. CDR3 nucleotides: TGTGCCAGCAGCTTCGTGGGATCTAACCCCGGGAGGACCTACGAGCAGTACTTC.

The V call is TRBV29-1, the J call TRBJ1-5; 9 positions agree with TRBD1. The CDR3 runs to 17 residues. Germline lookup yields CDR1 SQVTM and CDR2 ANQGSEA. V lost 4 bases and J lost 1; bases outside the gene matches: 11. The CDR3 region is CSVVWGTGRTSNQPQHF. CDR3 DNA: TGCAGCGTTGTGTGGGGGACAGGGCGGACAAGCAATCAGCCCCAGCATTTT.

The genes are TRBV5-6 and TRBJ2-1; weak D call: TRBD1 (6 bases). The CDR3 runs to 14 residues. CDR1 SGHDT and CDR2 YYEEEE come from the germline V gene. CDR3 DNA: TGTGCTTCCGAGGGGGTCAGCTCCTACAATGAGCAGTTCTTC. It is translated as CASEGVSSYNEQFF.

The V call is TRBV19, the J call TRBJ1-2; 8 bases align to TRBD1. Unmatched junction bases numbered 6, after V lost 7 bases and J lost 8 bases. CDR3 length: 12 amino acids. Per germline, CDR1 LNHDA and CDR2 SQIVND (reference sequence). This chain's CDR3 is CASTATGAGYTF. In DNA, the CDR3 is TGTGCCAGTACCGCGACAGGGGCCGGCTACACCTTC.

The chain is built from TRBV7-2 and TRBJ2-7, with D maybe TRBD2 (6 bases). The CDR3 is 14 residues long. The germline V gene has CDR1 SGHTA and CDR2 FQGNSA. The V end lost 4 bases, the J end lost 4 bases, and 14 bases lay between the germline ends. The CDR3 nucleotides are TGTGCCAGCAGCTCCTACACTAGCCCATACGAGCAGTACTTC. Translated: CASSSYTSPYEQYF.

In DNA, the CDR3 is TGTGCCAGCAGTGGATCGGGTCTTAGCTCCTACGAGCAGTACTTC. It yields the protein CASSGSGLSSYEQYF. The genes are TRBV2 and TRBJ2-7; the D is unclear. V was pared by 4 bases and J by 0 bases, with 13 bases between. The CDR3 extends over 15 amino acids. Germline V gene sequence: CDR1 SNHLY, CDR2 FYNNEI. Together with reference TRBV2 and TRBJ2-7, the CDR3 gives the full variable domain: EPEVTQTPSHQVTQMGQEVILRCVPISNHLYFYWYRQILGQKVEFLVSFYNNEISEKSEIFDDQFSVERPDGSNFTLKIRSTKLEDSAMYFCASSGSGLSSYEQYFGPGTRLTVT.

The chain carries TRBV5-1 and TRBJ2-7, with D perhaps matching TRBD1 (5 bases). In germline, CDR1 is SGHRS, CDR2 YFSETQ. The V and J ends lost 2 bases and 3 bases respectively, with 9 bases between them. The CDR3 runs 13 residues. CDR3 in DNA: TGCGCCAGCAGCTTAACAGGATTCTACGAGCAGTACTTC. Its translation is CASSLTGFYEQYF.

The rearrangement joins TRBV7-2 to TRBJ2-5; maybe TRBD1 (6 bases). Trimming shortened V by 2 bases and J by 7 bases, and 14 bases separated the two germline ends. Germline V gives CDR1 SGHTA, CDR2 FQGNSA. There are 14 residues in the CDR3. The CDR3 loop is CASSLRSLGGTQYF. CDR3 bases: TGTGCCAGCAGCTTACGTAGCTTAGGGGGGACCCAGTACTTC.

The CDR3 DNA reads as TGCAGCGCGGGGGTCGGTAATGAAAAACTGTTTTTT. Translated, it gives CSAGVGNEKLFF. V and J are TRBV29-1 and TRBJ1-4; D is perhaps TRBD1 (5 bases). The V end was cut by 7 bases, the J end by 4 bases, with 10 bases between. CDR1 is SQVTM, CDR2 ANQGSEA, per germline. This CDR3 spans 12 amino acids.

V gene TRBV27 combines with J gene TRBJ1-6; tentative D call: TRBD1 (5 bases). Germline V gene lookup returns CDR1 MNHEY and CDR2 SMNVEV (reference sequence). V was shortened by 4 bases and J by 7 bases, with 17 bases between the two germline ends. The CDR3 is 16 residues long. In DNA form, the CDR3 reads TGTGCCAGCAGTTCAAGATCCGGGACTAACAATTCACCCCTCCACTTT. Its translation: CASSSRSGTNNSPLHF.

The chain links TRBV7-9 to TRBJ2-5; the D gene could be TRBD1 or TRBD2 (5 bases each). Between the trimmed V and J ends, which lost 3 bases and 5 bases, there was a span of 10 bases. The CDR3 length is 13 residues. Germline loops: CDR1 SEHNR, CDR2 FQNEAQ (reference sequence). The CDR3 DNA sequence: TGTGCCAGCAGCTTCGGGGCCAGGGAGACCCAGTACTTC. Its translation is CASSFGARETQYF.

J is TRBJ2-7 and V is TRBV19; D might be TRBD1 or TRBD2, each matching 5 bases. There are 15 residues in the CDR3. Deletions cut 4 bases from V and 4 bases from J, with 17 bases between. Germline CDR1 and CDR2: LNHDA and SQIVND (reference sequence). In nucleotides, the CDR3 is TGTGCCAGTAGTACCCGGTTGGGACCCGCGTACGAGCAGTACTTC. This gives the protein CASSTRLGPAYEQYF.

The chain carries TRBV27 and TRBJ1-5, with 7 bases fitting TRBD1. The length of the CDR3 is 16 residues. CDR1 MNHEY and CDR2 SMNVEV come from the germline V gene (reference sequence). J lost 4 bases, V lost 5 bases, and 11 bases had no gene match. Here the CDR3 DNA reads TGTGCCAGCAGTAAAGCCAGGGGGGTGAGTAATCAGCCCCAGCATTTT. This translates into CASSKARGVSNQPQHF.

The rearrangement joins TRBV18 to TRBJ2-3; unclear D gene. The germline V gene has CDR1 KGHSH and CDR2 LQKENI. Trimming removed 2 bases from V and 2 bases from J, with 11 bases in between. The CDR3 totals 15 residues. CDR3 in DNA: TGTGCCAGCTCACCAGTCGGGCCCGTCACAGATACGCAGTATTTT. Translated, it gives CASSPVGPVTDTQYF.